This T cell receptor (beta chain) stems from a study of blood T cell repertoires in COVID-19 (TCRdb year 2020). About the investigation overall: Collaborator samples came from the United States, Italy and Spain and covered acute and convalescent phases of COVID-19. The prospective study material was composed of cDNA or gDNA derived from T cells, B-cell-depleted T cells, or PBMCs. Subjects who had been exposed to COVID-19, were actively infected with it, or had recovered from it provided the deeply sampled blood TCRbeta repertoires that made up the dataset. The repertoires were made available in a free public database intended to serve as a resource for research on the immune response to SARS-CoV-2. The samples were drawn from two sources: the first 160 participants of the ongoing ImmuneRACE study, and 950 to 1,500 subjects contributed by 6 global collaborators. The sample metadata nearly always contained a de-identified subject ID, COVID-19 status, age in years and sex. HLA class I and class II types, where available, came from metadata supplied by the sample provider rather than from assay-based typing.

In regard to this clone: Its binding antigen is unknown. Base qualities are not at hand, and no much larger clone is one base apart.

The collaborating institutions used their own protocols to collect whole blood in K2EDTA tubes. For TCRbeta analysis, collaborators shipped samples in one of three forms: frozen whole blood, isolated PBMCs, or DNA extracted from either of those sample types. The immunoSEQ Assay, a bias-controlled multiplex PCR, was used to amplify TCRbeta CDR3 regions from genomic DNA. Concerning the study's data processing: Nucleated cell counts per sample were estimated from amplification of reference gene primers within the assay. To quantify the absolute abundance of each unique TCRbeta CDR3 rearrangement, sequence reads were collapsed and filtered. Productive Simpson clonality was computed per sample as the square root of Simpson's diversity index over productive rearrangements. TCRdb's version of the immuneACCESS table is confined to in-frame rearrangements and falls short of the full clone set. An unresolved V gene accounts for under half of the shortfall where checked; the remainder is of unknown origin. V, J and clone size were drawn from that table, and D and trimming were deduced from the DNA. Counted in this sample were 310,000 or so clones; more than 75% of them appeared once. Together, the top ten hold approximately 4% of the sample.

There are 16 amino acids in the CDR3, from cysteine to phenylalanine inclusive. Only CDR3 DNA is held: 48 bases, read in frame from base 1. CDR1 SEHNR and CDR2 FQNEAQ were looked up in the germline V gene (reference sequence). V is cut back by 1 base and J by 2 bases, with 5 bases in the junction unmatched. Beyond this particular receptor, the publication reports: How much clinical and demographic metadata was included differed by source and by participant, and the metadata was provided uncurated.

The clonotype was recovered from a woman aged 45-59 years with active or convalescent COVID-19. Sample: peripheral blood. The rearranged chain carries TRBV7-9 and TRBJ1-5; a stretch of 7 junction bases matches TRBD1. The CDR3 region: CASSLDRGGGNQPQHF. The base sequence is TGTGCCAGCAGCTTAGACAGGGGAGGCGGCAATCAGCCCCAGCATTTT.